The 23 T cell receptor beta chains below come from one sample, sequenced in a study of blood T cell repertoires in COVID-19. Sequenced by immunoSEQ multiplex PCR; TCRdb stores in-frame clones only, minus some. The sample contains 15,000 to 20,000 clones, 70% to 85% of which appear only once. The material sequenced was peripheral blood. Receptor source: a human donor in a cohort sampled during active COVID-19.

CDR3 DNA: TGTGCCAGCTCACCACGTGGAGGCTCTGGCGGTGGCTACACCTTC. It yields the protein CASSPRGGSGGGYTF. The V call is TRBV18, the J call TRBJ1-2; D call uncertain. CDR1 and CDR2 (germline): KGHSH, LQKENI. Trimming shortened V by 1 base and J by 7 bases, and 16 bases separated the two germline ends. CDR3 length: 15 residues.

This chain uses TRBV7-9 with TRBJ2-7, with 7 bases identical to TRBD2. The CDR3 contains 14 residues. Germline CDR1 is SEHNR and CDR2 is FQNEAQ (reference sequence). Trimming removed 1 base from V and 2 bases from J; junction bases left unmatched: 2. DNA for the CDR3: TGTGCCAGCAGCTTAGAGCGGGGAGCCTACGAGCAGTACTTC. Translating it yields CASSLERGAYEQYF.

The chain couples TRBV27 to TRBJ2-7; D is uncertain. Germline CDR1 is MNHEY and CDR2 is SMNVEV (reference sequence). The CDR3 has 12 residues. V shed 6 bases and J shed 6 bases, with 12 bases lying between them. CDR3 nucleotide sequence: TGTGCCAGCAGAGCCGTCGCAAGCGAGCAGTACTTC. This sequence encodes CASRAVASEQYF.

This chain connects TRBV6-4 to TRBJ2-3; 10 bases align to TRBD2. J lost 1 base, V lost 5 bases, and 0 bases had no gene match. CDR3 length: 14 amino acids. CDR1 and CDR2 (germline): MRHNA, SNTAGT. CDR3 region: CASSLAGGTDTQYF. As DNA, the CDR3 is TGTGCCAGCAGTCTAGCGGGAGGCACAGATACGCAGTATTTT.

This chain connects TRBV6-4 to TRBJ1-5, with no clear D. Looked up from germline, CDR1 is MRHNA and CDR2 is SNTAGT. Between the trimmed V and J ends, which lost 3 bases and 4 bases, there was a span of 7 bases. This CDR3 region has 13 residues. CDR3 bases: TGTGCCAGCAGTGAGGCAGAAAATCAGCCCCAGCATTTT. This translates into CASSEAENQPQHF.

The chain carries TRBV7-2 and TRBJ1-6; D is undetermined. The V gene lost 6 bases and the J gene lost 9 bases, with 9 bases spanning the gap. Germline CDR1 and CDR2: SGHTA and FQGNSA. This CDR3 has 12 residues. The CDR3, as DNA: TGTGCCAGCAGGATATCGGGTTCACCCCTCCACTTT. It specifies CASRISGSPLHF.

The rearrangement uses TRBV11-1 and TRBJ2-5; 9 bases line up with TRBD1. With 8 bases clipped from V and 5 bases from J, the junction kept 9 bases outside the gene matches. The CDR3 consists of 14 residues. Looked up from germline, CDR1 is SGHAT and CDR2 is FQDESV (reference sequence). DNA for the CDR3: TGTGCCAGCGGTAGGACAGGGGTCCGGGAGACCCAGTACTTC. Its translation: CASGRTGVRETQYF.

The chain recombines TRBV6-5 with TRBJ2-7; the match to TRBD2 covers 8 bases. Trimming took 7 bases from V and 3 from J; bases not matched to a gene: 5. The CDR3 runs to 13 residues. The germline CDR1 and CDR2 sequences are MNHEY and SVGAGI. Here the CDR3 reads CASNLGTSYEQYF. The CDR3 DNA reads as TGTGCCAGCAACCTTGGGACTAGCTACGAGCAGTACTTC.

The chain couples TRBV3-1 (or the pseudogene TRBV3-2) to TRBJ1-5; 7 bases fit TRBD1. This CDR3 comprises 14 residues. CDR1 LGHDT and CDR2 YNNKEL come from the germline V gene (reference sequence). V shed 4 bases, J shed 6 bases, and the junction held 6 bases outside the gene matches. DNA for the CDR3: TGTGCCAGCAGCCCGGCGGCAGGGGGTCAGCCCCAGCATTTT. Its translation is CASSPAAGGQPQHF.

V gene TRBV11-1 combines with J gene TRBJ1-1; perhaps TRBD1 as D (6 bases). Trimming cost V 4 bases and J 7 bases, with 10 bases left between them. Germline V gene lookup returns CDR1 SGHAT and CDR2 FQDESV (reference sequence). The CDR3 runs 12 residues. CDR3 sequence (DNA): TGTGCCAGCAGCTCGGCGGACAGTGAAGCTTTCTTT. Protein sequence: CASSSADSEAFF.

The chain combines TRBV4-1 with TRBJ1-2; D remains ambiguous. Germline assignment: CDR1 MGHRA and CDR2 YSYEKL. The CDR3 totals 14 residues. V lost 0 bases and J 8 bases, leaving 13 bases between the germline ends. The CDR3 bases are TGCGCCAGCAGCCAAGATCGCGGGCGGTTGGGCTACACCTTC. Residues: CASSQDRGRLGYTF.

This rearrangement joins TRBV3-1 (or the pseudogene TRBV3-2) to TRBJ2-7, with 8 bases that match TRBD1. Germline-derived CDR1 and CDR2 are LGHDT and YNNKEL (reference sequence). This CDR3 has 14 residues. V lost 5 bases and J lost 5; bases outside the gene matches: 8. This CDR3 is CASSTGTGANEQYF. The CDR3 nucleotides read TGTGCCAGCAGCACAGGGACAGGTGCTAACGAGCAGTACTTC.

The chain couples TRBV9 to TRBJ1-2; TRBD1 is a possible D gene (6 bases). Per the germline V gene, CDR1 is SGDLS and CDR2 is YYNGEE. There are 15 residues in the CDR3. The germline V and J ends were trimmed by 0 bases and 4 bases, with 13 bases remaining between them. CDR3 protein: CASSVDPDRSYGYTF. The CDR3 region has the DNA TGTGCCAGCAGCGTAGATCCGGACAGATCCTATGGCTACACCTTC.

V usage is TRBV9 and J usage is TRBJ2-1; tentative D call: TRBD2 (6 bases). In germline, CDR1 is SGDLS, CDR2 YYNGEE. V lost 0 bases and J 10 bases, leaving 17 bases between the germline ends. This CDR3 has 15 amino acids. CDR3 sequence (DNA): TGTGCCAGCAGCGTAGAGGAGGGTGACGTCCGGGAGCAGTTCTTC. Protein product: CASSVEEGDVREQFF.

This clone appeared once. CDR3 protein: CSASLGGLSGANVLTF. The CDR3 DNA follows: TGCAGTGCTAGTTTAGGCGGCCTCTCTGGGGCCAACGTCCTGACTTTC. The chain links TRBV20-1 to TRBJ2-6; D ambiguous. This CDR3 spans 16 amino acids. Deletions cut 3 bases from V and 0 bases from J, with 12 bases between. CDR1 DFQATT and CDR2 SNEGSKA come from the germline V gene (reference sequence).

The chain carries TRBV4-2 and TRBJ2-7; perhaps TRBD1 as D (6 bases). The V gene lost 1 base and the J gene lost 2 bases, with 12 bases spanning the gap. There are 15 residues in the CDR3. Germline V gives CDR1 LGHNA, CDR2 YNFKEQ. CDR3 loop: CASSQAQGSAYEQYF. The CDR3 nucleotides read TGTGCCAGCAGCCAAGCCCAGGGGTCAGCCTACGAGCAGTACTTC.

This chain links TRBV6-4 with TRBJ2-1; D uncertain. The CDR3 runs to 13 residues. Per germline, CDR1 MRHNA and CDR2 SNTAGT. V was shortened by 2 bases and J by 6 bases, with 8 bases between the two germline ends. CDR3 DNA sequence: TGTGCCAGCAGTGACGGGCCTACCAATGAGCAGTTCTTC. This codes for CASSDGPTNEQFF.

The chain joins TRBV5-1 to TRBJ2-2; D is ambiguous. The length of the CDR3 is 12 residues. Germline CDR1 reads SGHRS; CDR2 reads YFSETQ. Trimming removed 3 bases from V and 3 bases from J, with 3 bases in between. Here the CDR3 reads CASSSDTGELFF. CDR3 DNA sequence: TGCGCCAGCAGCTCGGACACCGGGGAGCTGTTTTTT.

The chain has TRBV7-7 and TRBJ2-5; the D gene is possibly TRBD1 (5 bases). V was clipped by 4 bases and J by 2 bases, with 17 bases between them. The germline V gene encodes CDR1 SSHAT and CDR2 FNYEAQ (reference sequence). This CDR3 spans 16 amino acids. This CDR3 is CASSSGRMVVQETQYF. As DNA, the CDR3 is TGTGCCAGCAGCTCAGGGCGTATGGTGGTGCAAGAGACCCAGTACTTC.

The chain carries TRBV2 and TRBJ2-7; no reliable D call. The CDR3 has 11 amino acids. Trimming took off 5 bases at V and 0 bases at J, with 2 bases between the two ends. From germline, CDR1 is SNHLY and CDR2 FYNNEI. CDR3 region: CASSYSYEQYF. For the CDR3, the DNA is TGTGCCAGCAGTTACTCCTACGAGCAGTACTTC.

This clone was seen only once. The rearrangement joins TRBV7-9 to TRBJ2-7, with D possibly being TRBD2 (6 bases). V was pared by 0 bases and J by 1 base, with 7 bases between. Germline-derived CDR1 and CDR2 are SEHNR and FQNEAQ (reference sequence). The CDR3 has 14 amino acids. CDR3 in amino acids: CASSLAEGSYEQYF. As DNA, the CDR3 is TGTGCCAGCAGCTTAGCGGAGGGGTCCTACGAGCAGTACTTC. The whole variable domain, filled in from reference TRBV7-9 and TRBJ2-7, reads DTGVSQNPRHKITKRGQNVTFRCDPISEHNRLYWYRQTLGQGPEFLTYFQNEAQLEKSRLLSDRFSAERPKGSFSTLEIQRTEQGDSAMYLCASSLAEGSYEQYFGPGTRLTVT.

To note about this clone: Its ends do not fully match the called genes, so a read error is possible. Other DNA sequences in the sample encode the same CDR3. The V and J genes are TRBV13 and TRBJ1-1; D is possibly TRBD1 (6 bases). Looked up from germline, CDR1 is PRHDT and CDR2 is FYEKMQ (reference sequence). The CDR3 totals 18 residues. The CDR3 DNA is TGTGCCAGCAGCTTAGTATCTTGGGGGCCCGGAATGAATACTGAAGCTTTCTTT. This translates into CASSLVSWGPGMNTEAFF.

The CDR3 DNA is TGTGCCACCTCCCCCGTAGCGGTTTACAATGAGCAGTTCTTC. Protein: CATSPVAVYNEQFF. V gene TRBV7-2 combines with J gene TRBJ2-1; D is perhaps TRBD2 (6 bases). The germline V gene has CDR1 SGHTA and CDR2 FQGNSA. The CDR3 runs 14 residues. Trimming stripped 10 bases from V and 4 bases from J, with 17 bases between.